This is a list of T cell receptor beta chains from one sample in a study of blood T cell repertoires in COVID-19. The method was immunoSEQ multiplex PCR; TCRdb's version includes in-frame clones alone and lacks a portion of them. Of some 300,000 clones detected, approximately 86% appear once; the ten largest clones hold 0.75% to 1%. The sequenced sample consisted of PBMCs or T cells enriched from blood (not recorded which). All receptors derive from a woman in her 30s who had recovered from COVID-19. Both conserved end residues are part of each CDR3. A D gene is named only where the DNA matches it firmly. Clone size appears in some rows only: once, few, many, or a class for an expanded clone.

V gene	J gene	D gene	clone size	CDR3 protein	CDR3 DNA
TRBV28	TRBJ1-1	TRBD1	few	CASSRTGGSAEAFF	TGTGCCAGCTCCCGAACAGGGGGATCCGCTGAAGCTTTCTTT
TRBV9	TRBJ2-1	.	once	CASSLGLAVPNEQFF	TGTGCCAGCAGCCTAGGGTTAGCGGTCCCCAATGAGCAGTTCTTC
TRBV30	TRBJ1-4	.	few	CAWSPPFPKADEKLFF	TGTGCCTGGAGTCCCCCTTTTCCCAAAGCGGATGAAAAACTGTTTTTT
TRBV5-1	TRBJ1-1	TRBD1	once	CASSLGDRDTEAFF	TGCGCCAGCAGCTTGGGGGACAGGGACACTGAAGCTTTCTTT
TRBV3-1/TRBV3-2	TRBJ1-2	.	.	CASSVNFLNYGYTF	TGTGCCAGCAGCGTTAACTTTCTCAACTATGGCTACACCTTC
TRBV19	TRBJ1-1	TRBD1	once	CASSIGTENTEAFF	TGTGCCAGTAGTATCGGGACAGAGAACACTGAAGCTTTCTTT
TRBV28	TRBJ2-1	TRBD2	.	CASRPTSGRRNEQFF	TGTGCCAGCAGACCCACTAGCGGGAGGCGCAATGAGCAGTTCTTC
TRBV9	TRBJ2-3	.	.	CASHCRDTQYF	TGTGCCAGCCACTGCAGGGATACGCAGTATTTT
TRBV18	TRBJ2-7	TRBD1	.	CASTRTGGPYEQYF	TGTGCCAGCACCAGGACAGGGGGCCCCTACGAGCAGTACTTC
TRBV30	TRBJ2-5	.	.	CAWSVRHNQETQYF	TGTGCCTGGAGTGTACGACACAACCAAGAGACCCAGTACTTC
TRBV20-1	TRBJ2-7	TRBD2	.	CSASRGLAGYEQYF	TGCAGTGCTAGTCGGGGACTAGCGGGATACGAGCAGTACTTC
TRBV13	TRBJ2-2	TRBD1	once	CASSSWTGKDTGELFF	TGTGCCAGCAGCTCGTGGACAGGGAAGGACACCGGGGAGCTGTTTTTT
TRBV5-4	TRBJ1-2	.	.	CAFRTHPMTTYGYTF	TGTGCCTTTCGAACCCATCCCATGACGACTTATGGCTACACCTTC
TRBV7-3	TRBJ1-1	.	.	CASSLIRVEAMHAFF	TGTGCCAGCAGCTTAATTCGGGTCGAGGCGATGCACGCTTTCTTT
TRBV3-1/TRBV3-2	TRBJ2-2	.	.	CASSHWTTAGELFF	TGTGCCAGCAGCCATTGGACAACAGCCGGGGAGCTGTTTTTT
TRBV29-1	TRBJ2-7	.	.	CSVGSADRASYEQYF	TGCAGCGTTGGGTCGGCGGACAGAGCCTCCTACGAGCAGTACTTC
TRBV30	TRBJ1-1	TRBD1	.	CAWRGWVRTGGNTEAFF	TGTGCCTGGAGGGGTTGGGTCCGGACAGGGGGAAACACTGAAGCTTTCTTT
TRBV6-5	TRBJ2-2	TRBD2	.	CASSPTSGGAGELFF	TGTGCCAGCAGCCCAACTAGCGGGGGGGCCGGGGAGCTGTTTTTT
TRBV4-3	TRBJ2-4	TRBD1	.	CASSPHPGQGENIQYF	TGCGCCAGCAGCCCACACCCGGGACAGGGAGAAAACATTCAGTACTTC
TRBV5-4	TRBJ2-2	TRBD1	once	CASSLKRQGAVVGELFF	TGTGCCAGCAGCTTGAAGCGACAGGGGGCCGTTGTCGGGGAGCTGTTTTTT
TRBV3-1/TRBV3-2	TRBJ1-1	TRBD1	.	CASSPWTGAVMNTEAFF	TGTGCCAGCAGCCCATGGACAGGTGCCGTCATGAACACTGAAGCTTTCTTT
TRBV28	TRBJ1-1	.	.	CASSRQIDAFF	TGTGCCAGCAGCCGACAAATTGACGCTTTCTTT
TRBV10-1	TRBJ2-1	.	.	CASTGVAQDEQFF	TGCGCCTCCACCGGGGTAGCCCAGGATGAGCAGTTCTTC
TRBV5-1	TRBJ2-2	.	.	CASSPGQNPNTGELFF	TGCGCCAGCAGCCCCGGACAGAATCCGAACACCGGGGAGCTGTTTTTT
TRBV28	TRBJ2-5	TRBD1	.	CASRYGTGRSRQETQYF	TGTGCCAGCAGGTACGGGACAGGGCGTAGTAGGCAAGAGACCCAGTACTTC
TRBV5-1	TRBJ1-1	.	few	CASSLEANRQAFF	TGCGCCAGCAGCTTAGAGGCTAACCGACAAGCTTTCTTT
TRBV10-3	TRBJ2-5	TRBD1	.	CAISDPRGRGETQYF	TGTGCCATCAGTGACCCCAGGGGGCGCGGGGAGACCCAGTACTTC
TRBV27	TRBJ2-3	.	.	CASSSYLRTDTQYF	TGTGCCAGCAGTTCATATCTACGAACAGATACGCAGTATTTT
TRBV6-5	TRBJ2-7	TRBD2	.	CASNIGASGSYEQYF	TGTGCCAGCAACATAGGGGCTAGCGGCTCCTACGAGCAGTACTTC
TRBV13	TRBJ2-2	.	.	CASSPISVPAGQNTGELFF	TGTGCCAGCAGCCCCATTTCGGTACCAGCGGGACAGAACACCGGGGAGCTGTTTTTT
TRBV10-3	TRBJ2-1	TRBD2	.	CAISILTLSGGAFTDEQFF	TGTGCCATCAGTATTCTGACACTGAGCGGGGGCGCCTTCACCGATGAGCAGTTCTTC
TRBV4-1	TRBJ1-1	.	.	CASSGRGRTEAFF	TGCGCCAGCAGCGGAAGAGGGCGGACTGAAGCTTTCTTT
TRBV5-1	TRBJ1-6	.	.	CASRTADNSPLHF	TGCGCCAGCCGGACAGCGGATAATTCACCCCTCCACTTT
TRBV6-1	TRBJ1-5	.	.	CASSVDLTLSNQPQHF	TGTGCCAGCAGTGTGGATTTGACATTGAGCAATCAGCCCCAGCATTTT
TRBV27	TRBJ2-1	.	.	CASSLSRRANEQFF	TGTGCCAGCAGTTTATCCCGGAGGGCCAATGAGCAGTTCTTC
TRBV5-1	TRBJ2-7	.	.	CASSLEQGRGGYYEQYF	TGCGCCAGCAGCTTGGAGCAGGGAAGAGGAGGGTACTACGAGCAGTACTTC
TRBV27	TRBJ2-7	.	.	CASSSYSYEQYF	TGTGCCAGCAGTTCCTACTCCTACGAGCAGTACTTC
TRBV28	TRBJ2-2	TRBD1	.	CASSYPTGSNTGELFF	TGTGCCAGCAGTTACCCGACAGGGTCGAACACCGGGGAGCTGTTTTTT
TRBV5-4	TRBJ1-2	TRBD1	.	CASSGTGADYGYTF	TGTGCCAGCTCGGGGACAGGGGCCGACTATGGCTACACCTTC
TRBV11-3	TRBJ2-5	TRBD2	.	CASSLAGKETQYF	TGTGCCAGCAGTCTAGCGGGAAAAGAGACCCAGTACTTC
TRBV28	TRBJ2-2	TRBD1	few	CASSLADRLFRGELFF	TGTGCCAGCAGTCTTGCGGACAGGCTGTTTAGGGGGGAGCTGTTTTTT
TRBV25-1	TRBJ2-2	.	.	CASSELEGLDTGELFF	TGTGCCAGCAGTGAATTAGAGGGTTTGGACACCGGGGAGCTGTTTTTT
TRBV6-6	TRBJ2-3	TRBD2	.	CASTLTSGGDTDTQYF	TGTGCCAGCACTTTGACTAGCGGGGGGGACACAGATACGCAGTATTTT
TRBV7-2	TRBJ1-2	.	.	CASSFVSGRGIYGYTF	TGTGCCAGCAGCTTCGTCTCTGGCCGAGGAATCTATGGCTACACCTTC
TRBV28	TRBJ1-2	.	.	CASSLGTHNYGYTF	TGTGCCAGCAGTTTGGGGACACATAACTATGGCTACACCTTC
TRBV9	TRBJ1-2	TRBD1	.	CASSVKRTGPNYGYTF	TGTGCCAGCAGCGTCAAACGGACAGGACCTAACTATGGCTACACCTTC
TRBV29-1	TRBJ1-4	.	.	CSVATAPGEKLFF	TGCAGCGTTGCGACAGCCCCCGGAGAAAAACTGTTTTTT
TRBV5-3	TRBJ2-1	.	.	CARSLVAKLPYNEQFF	TGTGCCAGAAGCTTGGTGGCAAAGTTGCCCTACAATGAGCAGTTCTTC
TRBV16	TRBJ1-2	.	.	CASSLTYSQYYYGYTF	TGTGCCAGCAGCCTAACGTACAGCCAATACTACTATGGCTACACCTTC
TRBV5-6	TRBJ2-7	.	.	CASSWGLSELYEQYF	TGTGCCAGCAGCTGGGGACTTTCCGAACTCTACGAGCAGTACTTC
TRBV5-4	TRBJ1-4	.	.	CASSLSIAGIEKLFF	TGTGCCAGCAGCTTGTCCATTGCGGGTATTGAAAAACTGTTTTTT
TRBV7-8	TRBJ1-4	.	few	CASSLAETNEKLFF	TGTGCCAGCAGCTTAGCGGAGACTAATGAAAAACTGTTTTTT
TRBV19	TRBJ2-1	.	.	CASSRTGEWSYNEQFF	TGTGCCAGTAGTAGGACGGGAGAGTGGTCCTACAATGAGCAGTTCTTC
TRBV20-1	TRBJ2-7	TRBD2	.	CSAKREYEQYF	TGCAGTGCCAAGCGGGAGTACGAGCAGTACTTC